Listed below are T cell receptor beta chains from one sample, sequenced in a study of OX40 agonist ivuxolimab in advanced cancers. Some clones are missing from TCRdb's copy, which holds only in-frame ones; the method was immunoSEQ multiplex PCR. The repertoire holds 70,000 to 95,000 clones, with approximately 91% as singletons. The source was CD4+ or CD8+ T cells sorted from blood, collected in a trial of the OX40 agonist ivuxolimab. All receptors come from an adult with an advanced solid tumor such as melanoma, head and neck, liver or kidney cancer. Both conserved end residues are part of each CDR3. Each record gives: CDR3 DNA, CDR3 protein, V gene, J gene, CDR3 length, D gene, clone size. A D gene is named only where the DNA matches it firmly. Only some rows state a clone size, as once, few, many or a class for expanded clones.

CDR3 DNA: TGTGCCAGTAGTAGCGGGGTGACAGACTCCTACAATGAGCAGTTCTTC
CDR3 protein: CASSSGVTDSYNEQFF
V gene: TRBV19
J gene: TRBJ2-1
CDR3 length: 16
D gene: .
clone size: .

CDR3 DNA: TGTGCCAGCAGTTCCGGGACAGTATATGGCTACACCTTC
CDR3 protein: CASSSGTVYGYTF
V gene: TRBV28
J gene: TRBJ1-2
CDR3 length: 13
D gene: TRBD1
clone size: once

CDR3 DNA: TGTGCCAGCAGTGAAGCGACGAGGGGATCACCCCTCCACTTT
CDR3 protein: CASSEATRGSPLHF
V gene: TRBV2
J gene: TRBJ1-6
CDR3 length: 14
D gene: .
clone size: .

CDR3 DNA: TGCGCCAGCAGTCGTGGGATGACAGGGTTTATCGAGCAGTACTTC
CDR3 protein: CASSRGMTGFIEQYF
V gene: TRBV5-1
J gene: TRBJ2-7
CDR3 length: 15
D gene: TRBD1
clone size: .

CDR3 DNA: TGTGCCAGCTCACCTACGACAGGGGGCCACGAGCAGTACTTC
CDR3 protein: CASSPTTGGHEQYF
V gene: TRBV18
J gene: TRBJ2-7
CDR3 length: 14
D gene: TRBD1
clone size: .

CDR3 DNA: TGTGCCAGCAGTTTGCGGGGATCTGGAAACACCATATATTTT
CDR3 protein: CASSLRGSGNTIYF
V gene: TRBV6-5
J gene: TRBJ1-3
CDR3 length: 14
D gene: .
clone size: .

CDR3 DNA: TGCGCCAGCAGCTTGCAGGGGATAGCGACTGAAGCTTTCTTT
CDR3 protein: CASSLQGIATEAFF
V gene: TRBV5-1
J gene: TRBJ1-1
CDR3 length: 14
D gene: .
clone size: .

CDR3 DNA: TGCACCAGCAGCCATTGGGTACACTCGAACACCGGGGAGCTGTTTTTT
CDR3 protein: CTSSHWVHSNTGELFF
V gene: TRBV1
J gene: TRBJ2-2
CDR3 length: 16
D gene: .
clone size: .

CDR3 DNA: TGCGCCAGCAGCCAAGAACTAGCGGGAGCCCGCGAGCAGTACTTC
CDR3 protein: CASSQELAGAREQYF
V gene: TRBV4-1
J gene: TRBJ2-7
CDR3 length: 15
D gene: TRBD2
clone size: .

CDR3 DNA: TGCAGCGTTGAAGGGGGGTCCCCAGGGCAGTTCTTC
CDR3 protein: CSVEGGSPGQFF
V gene: TRBV29-1
J gene: TRBJ2-1
CDR3 length: 12
D gene: .
clone size: .

CDR3 DNA: TGTGCCAGCAGCGTTTCTAGCGGGGGCTACAATGAGCAGTTCTTC
CDR3 protein: CASSVSSGGYNEQFF
V gene: TRBV7-2
J gene: TRBJ2-1
CDR3 length: 15
D gene: TRBD2
clone size: .

CDR3 DNA: TGTGCCAGCAGCTCACAGGGGGGAAGGAACACTGAAGCTTTCTTT
CDR3 protein: CASSSQGGRNTEAFF
V gene: TRBV6-5
J gene: TRBJ1-1
CDR3 length: 15
D gene: TRBD1
clone size: .

CDR3 DNA: TGTGCCATCAGCTGGACTAGCGGGGGGGGAGAGACCCAGTACTTC
CDR3 protein: CAISWTSGGGETQYF
V gene: TRBV10-3
J gene: TRBJ2-5
CDR3 length: 15
D gene: TRBD2
clone size: .

CDR3 DNA: TGTGCCAGTACCGACAGGGATGGAGGTCAGCCCCAGCATTTT
CDR3 protein: CASTDRDGGQPQHF
V gene: TRBV19
J gene: TRBJ1-5
CDR3 length: 14
D gene: TRBD1
clone size: .

CDR3 DNA: TGTGCCAGCACCACCATACTAGCGGGGGTGGAGACCCAGTACTTC
CDR3 protein: CASTTILAGVETQYF
V gene: TRBV5-4
J gene: TRBJ2-5
CDR3 length: 15
D gene: TRBD2
clone size: .

CDR3 DNA: TGCGCCAGCAGCTTGGGACAGGGGGACACCGGGGAGCTGTTTTTT
CDR3 protein: CASSLGQGDTGELFF
V gene: TRBV5-1
J gene: TRBJ2-2
CDR3 length: 15
D gene: TRBD1
clone size: .

CDR3 DNA: TGTGCCACCAGCACCTGGGACAGGGGGCTCGAGCAGTACTTC
CDR3 protein: CATSTWDRGLEQYF
V gene: TRBV15
J gene: TRBJ2-7
CDR3 length: 14
D gene: TRBD1
clone size: .

CDR3 DNA: TGTGCCAGCAGCTTAGGACAGGACCCTTACGAGCAGTACTTC
CDR3 protein: CASSLGQDPYEQYF
V gene: TRBV13
J gene: TRBJ2-7
CDR3 length: 14
D gene: .
clone size: .

CDR3 DNA: TGTGCCTGGAGTAAGGGGGGAACCCTCTCCTACAATGAGCAGTTCTTC
CDR3 protein: CAWSKGGTLSYNEQFF
V gene: TRBV30
J gene: TRBJ2-1
CDR3 length: 16
D gene: .
clone size: .

CDR3 DNA: TGCGCCAGCAGCTTGGAGCGGACAGGTATCTCTGGGGCCAACGTCCTGACTTTC
CDR3 protein: CASSLERTGISGANVLTF
V gene: TRBV5-1
J gene: TRBJ2-6
CDR3 length: 18
D gene: TRBD1
clone size: .